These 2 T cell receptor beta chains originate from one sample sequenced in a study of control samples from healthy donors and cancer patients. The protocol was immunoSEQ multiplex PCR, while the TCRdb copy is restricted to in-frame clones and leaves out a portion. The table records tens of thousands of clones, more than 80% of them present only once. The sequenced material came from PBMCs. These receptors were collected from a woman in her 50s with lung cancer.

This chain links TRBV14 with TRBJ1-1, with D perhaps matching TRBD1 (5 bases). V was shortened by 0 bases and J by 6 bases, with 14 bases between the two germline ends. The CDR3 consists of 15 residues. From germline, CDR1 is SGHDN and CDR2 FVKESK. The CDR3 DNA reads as TGTGCCAGCAGCCAAGAGGCAGGGTGGAGGGCTGAAGCTTTCTTT. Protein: CASSQEAGWRAEAFF.

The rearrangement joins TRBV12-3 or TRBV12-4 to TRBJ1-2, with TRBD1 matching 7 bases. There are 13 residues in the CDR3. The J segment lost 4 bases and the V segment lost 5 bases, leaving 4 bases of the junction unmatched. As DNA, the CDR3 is TGTGCCAGCAGTGTTCGACAGGGCTATGGCTACACCTTC. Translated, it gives CASSVRQGYGYTF.